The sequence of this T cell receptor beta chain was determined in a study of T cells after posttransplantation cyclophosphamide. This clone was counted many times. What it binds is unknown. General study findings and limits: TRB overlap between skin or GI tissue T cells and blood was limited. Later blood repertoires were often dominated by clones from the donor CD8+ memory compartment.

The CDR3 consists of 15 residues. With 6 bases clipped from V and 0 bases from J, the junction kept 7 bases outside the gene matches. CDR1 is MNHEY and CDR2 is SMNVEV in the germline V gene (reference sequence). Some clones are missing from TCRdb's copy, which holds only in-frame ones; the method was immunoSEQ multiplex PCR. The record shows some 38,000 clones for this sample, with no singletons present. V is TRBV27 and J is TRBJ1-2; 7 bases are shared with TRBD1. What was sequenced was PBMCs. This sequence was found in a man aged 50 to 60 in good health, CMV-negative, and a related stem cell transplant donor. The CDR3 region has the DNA TGTGCCAGCAGCAGAGGGGACAGAGCTAACTATGGCTACACCTTC. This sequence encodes CASSRGDRANYGYTF.